The sequence of this TCR beta chain was determined in a study of T cell responses to AZD1222 COVID-19 vaccine. Study-wide findings and caveats: Recipients of two AZD1222 doses showed rising Spike-specific TCR breadth and depth. Among vaccine-associated CD4 TCRs, coverage spanned spike, with dominance at 160-218 and 743-854.

This CDR3 contains 14 residues. V was pared by 10 bases and J by 2 bases, with 7 bases of the junction left unmatched. Germline assignment: CDR1 LNHDA and CDR2 SQIVND (reference sequence). Clones were sequenced by immunoSEQ multiplex PCR, and TCRdb holds only the in-frame ones, with some missing. Among some 140,000 clones listed, about nine tenths were seen once. Comment on this clone: Its target is not known.

The chain recombines TRBV19 with TRBJ2-2; 7 bases are a match to TRBD2. This TCR was sampled from an adult in good health. This material consisted of peripheral blood, taken on day 0 of AZD1222 vaccination. CDR3: CAISGTINTGELFF. The CDR3 coding sequence is TGTGCCATCTCCGGGACTATAAACACCGGGGAGCTGTTTTTT.